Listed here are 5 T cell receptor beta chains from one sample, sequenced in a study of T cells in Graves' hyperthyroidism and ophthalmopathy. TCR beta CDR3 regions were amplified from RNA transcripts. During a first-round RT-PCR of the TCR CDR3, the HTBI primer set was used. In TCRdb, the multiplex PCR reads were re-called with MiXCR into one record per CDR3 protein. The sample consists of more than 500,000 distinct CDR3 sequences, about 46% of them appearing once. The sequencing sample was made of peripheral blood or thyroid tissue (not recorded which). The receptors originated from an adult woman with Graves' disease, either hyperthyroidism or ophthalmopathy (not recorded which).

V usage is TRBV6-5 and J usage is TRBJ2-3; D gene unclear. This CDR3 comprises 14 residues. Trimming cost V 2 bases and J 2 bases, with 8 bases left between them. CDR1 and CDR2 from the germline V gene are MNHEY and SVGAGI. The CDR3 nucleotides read TGTGCCAGCAGTTACGATGGGCCCACAGATACGCAGTATTTT. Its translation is CASSYDGPTDTQYF.

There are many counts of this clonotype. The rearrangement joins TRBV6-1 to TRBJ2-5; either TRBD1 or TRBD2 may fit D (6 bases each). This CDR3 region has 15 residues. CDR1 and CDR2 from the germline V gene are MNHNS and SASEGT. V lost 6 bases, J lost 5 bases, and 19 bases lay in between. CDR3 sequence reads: CASRQGRTLTETQYF. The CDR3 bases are TGTGCCAGCAGGCAGGGGAGGACCTTAACGGAGACCCAGTACTTC.

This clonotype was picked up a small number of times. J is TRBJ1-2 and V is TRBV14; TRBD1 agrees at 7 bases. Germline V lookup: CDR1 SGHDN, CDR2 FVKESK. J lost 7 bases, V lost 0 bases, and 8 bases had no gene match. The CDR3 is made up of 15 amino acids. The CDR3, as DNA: TGTGCCAGCAGCCAAGATATGGTAACAGGGGCTGGCTACACCTTC. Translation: CASSQDMVTGAGYTF.

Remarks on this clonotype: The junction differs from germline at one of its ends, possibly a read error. The chain's CDR3 is CASSPPSGSQEAQYF. The CDR3 DNA is TGTGCCAGCTCACCCCCATCGGGCTCACAAGAGGCCCAGTACTTC. The rearrangement uses TRBV14 and TRBJ2-5, with D unclear. Looked up from germline, CDR1 is SGHDN and CDR2 is FVKESK. This CDR3 has 15 amino acids.

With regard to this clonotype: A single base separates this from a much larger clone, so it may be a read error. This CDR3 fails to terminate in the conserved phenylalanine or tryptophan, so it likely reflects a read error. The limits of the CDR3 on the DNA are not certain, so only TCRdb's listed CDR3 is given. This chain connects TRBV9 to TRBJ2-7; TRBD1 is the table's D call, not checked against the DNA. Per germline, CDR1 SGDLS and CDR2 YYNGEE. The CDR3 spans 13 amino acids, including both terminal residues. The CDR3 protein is CASSLDRVSVPYL.